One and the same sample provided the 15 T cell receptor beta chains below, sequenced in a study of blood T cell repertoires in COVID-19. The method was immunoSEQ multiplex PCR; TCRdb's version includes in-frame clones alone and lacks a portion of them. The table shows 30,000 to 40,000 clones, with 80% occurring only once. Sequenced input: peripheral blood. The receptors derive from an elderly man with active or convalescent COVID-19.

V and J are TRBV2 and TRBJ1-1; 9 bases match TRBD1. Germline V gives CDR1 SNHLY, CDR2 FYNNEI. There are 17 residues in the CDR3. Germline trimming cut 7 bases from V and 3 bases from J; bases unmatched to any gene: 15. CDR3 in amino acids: CASMTGTGLLGDTEAFF. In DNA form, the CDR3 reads TGTGCCAGCATGACCGGGACAGGGCTTTTAGGGGACACTGAAGCTTTCTTT. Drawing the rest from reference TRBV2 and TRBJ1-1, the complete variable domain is EPEVTQTPSHQVTQMGQEVILRCVPISNHLYFYWYRQILGQKVEFLVSFYNNEISEKSEIFDDQFSVERPDGSNFTLKIRSTKLEDSAMYFCASMTGTGLLGDTEAFFGQGTRLTVV.

For the CDR3, the DNA is TGTGCCAGTACCATCGCAGGGGCCTACACCTTC. Translating gives CASTIAGAYTF. This chain joins TRBV19 and TRBJ1-2; tentatively, D is TRBD1 (6 bases). V was clipped by 7 bases and J by 10 bases, with 13 bases between them. The length of the CDR3 is 11 residues. Germline V gene lookup returns CDR1 LNHDA and CDR2 SQIVND (reference sequence).

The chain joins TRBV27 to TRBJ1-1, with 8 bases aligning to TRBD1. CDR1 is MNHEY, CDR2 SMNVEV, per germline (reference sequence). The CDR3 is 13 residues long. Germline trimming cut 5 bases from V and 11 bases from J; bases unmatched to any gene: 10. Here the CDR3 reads CASSQDRGTRAFF. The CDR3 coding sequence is TGTGCCAGCAGTCAAGACAGGGGCACGAGGGCTTTCTTT.

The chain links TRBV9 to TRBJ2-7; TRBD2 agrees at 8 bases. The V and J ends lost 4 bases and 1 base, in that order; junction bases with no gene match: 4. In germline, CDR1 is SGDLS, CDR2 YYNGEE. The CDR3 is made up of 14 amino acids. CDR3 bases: TGTGCCAGCAGCCCCGGGGGGGTTTCCTACGAGCAGTACTTC. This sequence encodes CASSPGGVSYEQYF.

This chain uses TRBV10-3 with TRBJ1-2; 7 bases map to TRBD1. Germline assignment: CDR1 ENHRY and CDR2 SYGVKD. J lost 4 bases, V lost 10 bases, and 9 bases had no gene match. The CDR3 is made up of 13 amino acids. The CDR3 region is CATRGQGGYGYTF. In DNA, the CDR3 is TGTGCCACCCGGGGTCAGGGGGGCTATGGCTACACCTTC.

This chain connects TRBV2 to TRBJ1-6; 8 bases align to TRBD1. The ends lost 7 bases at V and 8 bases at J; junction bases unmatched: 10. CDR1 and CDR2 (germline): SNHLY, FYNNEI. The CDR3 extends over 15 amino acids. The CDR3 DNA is TGTGCCAGCACCCCTCAGGGGGCGGGAGATTCACCCCTCCACTTT. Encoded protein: CASTPQGAGDSPLHF.

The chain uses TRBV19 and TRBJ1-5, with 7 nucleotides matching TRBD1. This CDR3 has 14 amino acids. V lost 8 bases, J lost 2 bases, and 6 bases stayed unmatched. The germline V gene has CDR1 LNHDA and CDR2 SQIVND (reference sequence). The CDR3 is CASRDRVGNQPQHF. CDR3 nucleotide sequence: TGTGCCAGTCGCGACAGGGTAGGCAATCAGCCCCAGCATTTT.

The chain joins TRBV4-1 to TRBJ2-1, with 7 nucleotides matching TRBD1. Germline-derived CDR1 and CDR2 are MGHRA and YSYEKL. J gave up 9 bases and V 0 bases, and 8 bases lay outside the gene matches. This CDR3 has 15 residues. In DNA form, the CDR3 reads TGCGCCAGCAGCCAAGAAGGGGGCCAGTTCGCTGAGCAGTTCTTC. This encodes CASSQEGGQFAEQFF.

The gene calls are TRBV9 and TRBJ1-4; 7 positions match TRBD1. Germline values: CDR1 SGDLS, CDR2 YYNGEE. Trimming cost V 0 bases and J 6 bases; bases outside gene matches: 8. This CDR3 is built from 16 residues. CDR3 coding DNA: TGTGCCAGCAGCGTAGGATCCTCCAGGGGGGATGAAAAACTGTTTTTT. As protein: CASSVGSSRGDEKLFF.

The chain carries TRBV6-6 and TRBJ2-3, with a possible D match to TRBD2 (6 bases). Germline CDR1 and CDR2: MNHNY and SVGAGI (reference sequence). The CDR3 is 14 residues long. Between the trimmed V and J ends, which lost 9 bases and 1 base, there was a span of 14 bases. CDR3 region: CASLADPRTDTQYF. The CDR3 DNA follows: TGTGCCAGTTTAGCGGATCCGCGCACAGATACGCAGTATTTT.

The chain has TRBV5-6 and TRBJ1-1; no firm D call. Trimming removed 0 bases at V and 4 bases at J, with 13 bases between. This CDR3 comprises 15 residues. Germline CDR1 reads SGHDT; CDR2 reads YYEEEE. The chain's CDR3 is CASSLASSLSTEAFF. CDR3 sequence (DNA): TGTGCCAGCAGCTTGGCCTCCTCCCTTAGCACTGAAGCTTTCTTT.

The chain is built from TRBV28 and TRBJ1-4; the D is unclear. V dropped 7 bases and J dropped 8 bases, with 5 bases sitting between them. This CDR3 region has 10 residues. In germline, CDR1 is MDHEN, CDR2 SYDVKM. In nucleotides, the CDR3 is TGTGCCAGCAAATCGGAAAAACTGTTTTTT. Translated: CASKSEKLFF. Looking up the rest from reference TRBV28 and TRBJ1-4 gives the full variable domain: DVKVTQSSRYLVKRTGEKVFLECVQDMDHENMFWYRQDPGLGLRLIYFSYDVKMKEKGDIPEGYSVSREKKERFSLILESASTNQTSMYLCASKSEKLFFGSGTQLSVL.

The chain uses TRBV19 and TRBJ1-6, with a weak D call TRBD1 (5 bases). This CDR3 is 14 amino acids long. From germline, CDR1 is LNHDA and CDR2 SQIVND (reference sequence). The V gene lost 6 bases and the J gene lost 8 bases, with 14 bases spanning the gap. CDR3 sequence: CASRLQVKDSPLHF. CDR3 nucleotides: TGTGCCAGTAGATTACAGGTGAAAGATTCACCCCTCCACTTT.

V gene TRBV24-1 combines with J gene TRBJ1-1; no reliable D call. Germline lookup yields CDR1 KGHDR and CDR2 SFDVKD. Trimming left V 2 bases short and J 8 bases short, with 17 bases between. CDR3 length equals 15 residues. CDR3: CATSDSRRQGREAFF. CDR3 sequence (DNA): TGTGCCACCAGTGATTCGAGGCGACAAGGGAGAGAAGCTTTCTTT.

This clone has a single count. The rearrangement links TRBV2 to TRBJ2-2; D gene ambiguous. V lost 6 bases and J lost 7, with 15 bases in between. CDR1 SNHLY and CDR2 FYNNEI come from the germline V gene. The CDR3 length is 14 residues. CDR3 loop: CASSVASSLGELFF. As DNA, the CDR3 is TGTGCCAGCAGCGTTGCTAGTAGTCTCGGGGAGCTGTTTTTT.